The 32 T cell receptor beta chains presented below share a single source sample, sequenced in a study of blood T cells in healthy people across ages. For the second PCR, which ran for about 6 to 11 cycles, a sample-barcoded 5' primer and a J-beta primer mix were used. Via MiXCR, TCRdb re-called the 5' RACE reads, giving one row per CDR3 protein. The table records 660,000 or so distinct CDR3 sequences, around 54% of them present only once. The sequenced sample was blood. The origin of the receptors is a man aged 55-75 years in good health.

This clonotype was seen only a few times. The chain links TRBV6-4 to TRBJ2-7, with 9 bases fitting TRBD2. The ends lost 10 bases at V and 2 bases at J; junction bases unmatched: 12. Germline CDR1 and CDR2: MRHNA and SNTAGT. This CDR3 comprises 15 residues. CDR3 amino acids: CATSRVAGATYEQYF. The DNA of the CDR3 is TGTGCCACCTCGAGGGTAGCGGGGGCAACCTACGAGCAGTACTTC.

As to this clonotype: This may be a read error: a much more frequent sequence differs by one nucleotide. This rearrangement joins TRBV7-2 to TRBJ2-7; D might be TRBD1 (5 bases). Germline loops: CDR1 SGHTA, CDR2 FQGNSA. The CDR3 covers 14 residues. Trimming left V 6 bases short and J 7 bases short, with 19 bases between. The CDR3 DNA reads TGTGCCAGCAGGTCACTCGACAGCCCGAATGAGCAGTACTTC. Residues: CASRSLDSPNEQYF.

This chain uses TRBV7-2 with TRBJ2-5; D perhaps matches TRBD2 (6 bases). The CDR3 runs to 15 residues. Trimming shortened V by 6 bases and J by 5 bases, and 19 bases separated the two germline ends. Germline values: CDR1 SGHTA, CDR2 FQGNSA. This CDR3 reads CASRVNRLGWETQYF. Here the CDR3 DNA reads TGTGCCAGCAGAGTCAACCGACTAGGATGGGAGACCCAGTACTTC.

The chain combines TRBV7-2 with TRBJ1-2, with D perhaps TRBD1 (6 bases). This CDR3 spans 15 amino acids. Germline lookup yields CDR1 SGHTA and CDR2 FQGNSA. Trimming removed 5 bases from V and 7 bases from J, with 20 bases in between. This CDR3 is CASSHLGGQRCGYTF. CDR3 sequence (DNA): TGTGCCAGCAGCCACCTGGGGGGGCAGCGCTGTGGCTACACCTTC.

V usage is TRBV2 and J usage is TRBJ1-2, with 9 bases fitting TRBD1. Germline CDR1 is SNHLY and CDR2 is FYNNEI. V lost 10 bases to trimming and J lost 8 bases; unmatched junction nucleotides: 11. The CDR3 is 13 residues long. CDR3 in DNA: TGTGCCATACCCTTGGGACAGGGTAAAGGCTACACCTTC. Residues: CAIPLGQGKGYTF.

The CDR3 DNA follows: TGTGCCAGCATGGCCTCAGGTTCACCCCTCCACTTT. It encodes CASMASGSPLHF. V usage is TRBV28 and J usage is TRBJ1-6; D gene unclear. The germline V and J ends were trimmed by 7 bases and 9 bases, with 10 bases remaining between them. The germline V gene has CDR1 MDHEN and CDR2 SYDVKM. This CDR3 region has 12 residues. Drawing the rest from reference TRBV28 and TRBJ1-6, the complete variable domain is DVKVTQSSRYLVKRTGEKVFLECVQDMDHENMFWYRQDPGLGLRLIYFSYDVKMKEKGDIPEGYSVSREKKERFSLILESASTNQTSMYLCASMASGSPLHFGNGTRLTVT.

The V call is TRBV5-1, the J call TRBJ2-2, with 7 bases lining up with TRBD1. The V gene end was trimmed by 1 base and the J gene end by 1 base; junction bases not matched to a gene: 1. Per germline, CDR1 SGHRS and CDR2 YFSETQ. The CDR3 loop spans 15 amino acids. CDR3 nucleotide sequence: TGCGCCAGCAGCTTGAGGACAGGGAACACCGGGGAGCTGTTTTTT. Its translation is CASSLRTGNTGELFF.

This clonotype has only a few counts. The chain joins TRBV7-9 to TRBJ1-6, with 10 positions matching TRBD1. V shed 0 bases and J 6 bases; nucleotides not matched to a gene: 5. The CDR3 is 17 amino acids. Germline CDR1 SEHNR, CDR2 FQNEAQ (reference sequence). CDR3 bases: TGTGCCAGCAGCTTAGCTAGGGGACAGGGGTCTAATTCACCCCTCCACTTT. Protein: CASSLARGQGSNSPLHF.

The genes are TRBV14 and TRBJ2-5; D remains ambiguous. The CDR3 is made up of 16 amino acids. Trimming removed 3 bases at V and 5 bases at J, with 19 bases between. Germline CDR1 is SGHDN and CDR2 is FVKESK. The CDR3 sequence is CASSHFLGPKQETQYF. The CDR3 nucleotides are TGTGCCAGCAGCCATTTTTTGGGCCCCAAGCAGGAGACCCAGTACTTC. Full variable domain (remainder filled in from reference TRBV14 and TRBJ2-5): EAGVTQFPSHSVIEKGQTVTLRCDPISGHDNLYWYRRVMGKEIKFLLHFVKESKQDESGMPNNRFLAERTGGTYSTLKVQPAELEDSGVYFCASSHFLGPKQETQYFGPGTRLLVL.

The chain combines TRBV2 with TRBJ2-7; TRBD1 or TRBD2 may be the D gene (5 bases each). V lost 1 base and J lost 0, with 16 bases in between. This CDR3 has 17 residues. Germline V gene lookup returns CDR1 SNHLY and CDR2 FYNNEI. The CDR3 DNA is TGTGCCAGCAGTGAAGGGGTGGGGGTGTGGAGCTCCTACGAGCAGTACTTC. Protein sequence: CASSEGVGVWSSYEQYF.

This sequence joins TRBV27 and TRBJ2-3; D possibly corresponds to TRBD1 (5 bases). Germline loops: CDR1 MNHEY, CDR2 SMNVEV (reference sequence). V gave up 2 bases and J gave up 5 bases, with 11 bases separating them. This CDR3 comprises 14 residues. This CDR3 reads CASSLTGMRDTQYF. The CDR3 nucleotides are TGTGCCAGCAGTTTAACAGGAATGAGAGATACGCAGTATTTT.

The chain joins TRBV3-1 to TRBJ2-7; 11 nucleotides align to TRBD2. The assigned J gene may be wrong: the sequence end matches TRBJ2-5 better. The length of the CDR3 is 15 residues. CDR1 LGHDT and CDR2 YNNKEL come from the germline V gene (reference sequence). The CDR3 reads CASSQGLAGSETQYF. The CDR3 nucleotides read TGTGCCAGCAGCCAAGGACTAGCGGGGAGCGAGACCCAGTACTTC.

J is TRBJ2-7 and V is TRBV20-1; 9 bases are shared with TRBD2. The J call could be wrong; TRBJ2-5 is a better fit for the DNA end. The V gene's germline CDR1 is DFQATT and CDR2 SNEGSKA (reference sequence). CDR3 length equals 15 residues. CDR3 sequence reads: CSAPGSAGGMETQYF. The DNA of the CDR3 is TGCAGTGCTCCGGGATCGGCGGGGGGGATGGAGACCCAGTACTTC.

V is TRBV7-6 and J is TRBJ2-6, with TRBD1 matching 8 bases. The V gene end was trimmed by 5 bases and the J gene end by 0 bases; junction bases not matched to a gene: 12. This CDR3 comprises 19 residues. Germline lookup yields CDR1 SGHVS and CDR2 FNYEAQ. This CDR3 is CASSRDRGRYYSGANVLTF. The CDR3 coding sequence is TGTGCCAGCAGCCGCGACAGGGGCCGATATTACTCTGGGGCCAACGTCCTGACTTTC. Using reference TRBV7-6 and TRBJ2-6 for the parts outside the CDR3, the full variable domain is GAGVSQSPRYKVTKRGQDVALRCDPISGHVSLYWYRQALGQGPEFLTYFNYEAQQDKSGLPNDRFSAERPEGSISTLTIQRTEQRDSAMYRCASSRDRGRYYSGANVLTFGAGSRLTVL.

V usage is TRBV2 and J usage is TRBJ2-1, with D perhaps matching TRBD1 (6 bases). V lost 4 bases, J lost 9 bases, and 19 bases lay in between. CDR1 SNHLY and CDR2 FYNNEI come from the germline V gene. The CDR3 extends over 15 amino acids. CDR3 nucleotides: TGTGCCAGCAGTGTCCAAGGGCAAGGGGGTGGTGAGCAGTTCTTC. This gives the protein CASSVQGQGGGEQFF.

This chain links TRBV2 with TRBJ2-7, with D perhaps matching TRBD1 or TRBD2 (5 bases each). The J call is uncertain, as TRBJ2-5 better fits the DNA end. This CDR3 is built from 11 residues. Germline values: CDR1 SNHLY, CDR2 FYNNEI. CDR3 coding DNA: TGTGCCGGGGGTGGTCGGGAGACCCAGTACTTC. This codes for CAGGGRETQYF.

V usage is TRBV28 and J usage is TRBJ2-7; 14 bases match TRBD2. The last part of the DNA fits TRBJ2-5 better; the J call may be wrong. CDR3 length equals 16 residues. Looked up from germline, CDR1 is MDHEN and CDR2 is SYDVKM. This CDR3 is CAINSGLAGGSGTQYF. CDR3 sequence (DNA): TGTGCCATCAACTCCGGACTAGCGGGGGGTTCGGGGACCCAGTACTTC.

Turning to this clonotype: One end of the junction is discordant with germline, which a read error may explain. CDR3: CASSPTGGSLGNTIYF. The DNA for the CDR3 is TGCGCCAGCTCCCCCACAGGGGGAAGTCTCGGAAACACCATATATTTT. The genes are TRBV6-5 and TRBJ1-3, with 8 bases matching TRBD1. Germline V lookup: CDR1 MNHEY, CDR2 SVGAGI. The CDR3 spans 16 residues.

CDR3 sequence (DNA): TGCAGTGCTCCAGGACAAATAGCGACAGATACGCAGTATTTT. Its protein product is CSAPGQIATDTQYF. The chain is built from TRBV20-1 and TRBJ2-3; D tentatively reads TRBD1 or TRBD2 (5 bases each). The ends were cut back, 5 bases at V and 3 bases at J, with 15 bases in the middle. The length of the CDR3 is 14 residues. In germline, CDR1 is DFQATT, CDR2 SNEGSKA (reference sequence).

This clonotype was recorded once. The V gene is TRBV6-1, the J gene TRBJ2-5; a possible D gene is TRBD2 (7 bases). The CDR3 length is 19 residues. CDR1 MNHNS and CDR2 SASEGT come from the germline V gene. Trimming took off 1 base at V and 0 bases at J, with 21 bases between the two ends. CDR3 protein: CASSEGGLGLAAYQETQYF. CDR3 DNA sequence: TGTGCCAGCAGTGAAGGGGGGCTCGGGCTAGCGGCGTACCAAGAGACCCAGTACTTC.

V is TRBV20-1 and J is TRBJ1-1; D unresolved. The CDR3 covers 11 residues. CDR1 is DFQATT, CDR2 SNEGSKA, per germline (reference sequence). Trimming stripped 6 bases from V and 11 bases from J, with 16 bases between. CDR3 residues: CSANPSRGAFF. In DNA, the CDR3 is TGCAGTGCAAATCCCTCCCGCGGGGCTTTCTTT.

The chain carries TRBV12-3 or TRBV12-4 and TRBJ2-3; D is possibly TRBD1 or TRBD2 (5 bases each). The V gene lost 6 bases and the J gene lost 2 bases, with 18 bases spanning the gap. CDR3 length equals 16 residues. The CDR3 DNA reads as TGTGCCAGCAGCCGGTTTGGGGGTAACCCCACAGATACGCAGTATTTT. The encoded protein is CASSRFGGNPTDTQYF.

This clonotype was found a few times. The chain has TRBV2 and TRBJ2-5; a weak D match, TRBD2 (6 bases). Looked up from germline, CDR1 is SNHLY and CDR2 is FYNNEI. CDR3 size: 15 residues. Trimming cost V 1 base and J 5 bases, with 14 bases left between them. The CDR3 DNA follows: TGTGCCAGCAGTGAAGGAGGGTTGGGGAGGGAGACCCAGTACTTC. Its translation: CASSEGGLGRETQYF.

The V call is TRBV5-1, the J call TRBJ2-1; TRBD2 matches at 9 bases. V lost 0 bases to trimming and J lost 5 bases; unmatched junction nucleotides: 6. This CDR3 comprises 16 residues. Germline V gene lookup returns CDR1 SGHRS and CDR2 YFSETQ. CDR3 sequence reads: CASSLVGLAGNNEQFF. The CDR3 DNA follows: TGCGCCAGCAGCTTGGTAGGCCTAGCGGGGAACAATGAGCAGTTCTTC.

This clonotype was detected only a few times. The V and J genes are TRBV2 and TRBJ1-6, with no clear D. V was shortened by 6 bases and J by 0 bases, with 9 bases between the two germline ends. Germline V gives CDR1 SNHLY, CDR2 FYNNEI. CDR3 size: 15 residues. The CDR3 coding sequence is TGTGCCAGCAGAACACAGAGCTCCTATAATTCACCCCTCCACTTT. This encodes CASRTQSSYNSPLHF.

The chain couples TRBV5-1 to TRBJ1-4, with a weak D call TRBD1 (6 bases). Deletions cut 3 bases from V and 4 bases from J, with 16 bases between. Germline CDR1 SGHRS, CDR2 YFSETQ. CDR3 size: 16 residues. This chain's CDR3 is CASSSGEGAFNEKLFF. Here the CDR3 DNA reads TGCGCCAGCAGCTCAGGGGAAGGGGCCTTTAATGAAAAACTGTTTTTT.

This rearrangement joins TRBV20-1 to TRBJ2-7, with 7 bases that match TRBD1. The CDR3 has 15 residues. Trimming removed 4 bases from V and 7 bases from J; junction bases left unmatched: 16. CDR1 is DFQATT, CDR2 SNEGSKA, per germline (reference sequence). The CDR3 here is CSAKSQDRFRNEQYF. The CDR3 DNA sequence: TGCAGTGCTAAGTCCCAGGACAGGTTCAGGAATGAGCAGTACTTC.

Only a few counts were recorded for this clonotype. J is TRBJ2-3 and V is TRBV28; no firm D call. Germline-derived CDR1 and CDR2 are MDHEN and SYDVKM. This CDR3 is 13 amino acids long. Trimming took 3 bases from V and 7 from J, leaving 11 bases between them. As DNA, the CDR3 is TGTGCCAGCAGTTTCCCCCCAGTAAATACGCAGTATTTT. It yields the protein CASSFPPVNTQYF.

This clonotype was seen more than once but under ten times. The DNA for the CDR3 is TGTGCCAGCAGCCAAGGGCAAGCCGAGCAGTACTTC. Protein: CASSQGQAEQYF. The chain is built from TRBV3-1 and TRBJ2-5, with no clear D. Matching the DNA end better, TRBJ2-7 makes the J call doubtful. CDR1 is LGHDT, CDR2 YNNKEL, per germline (reference sequence). The CDR3 is 12 residues long.

The chain has TRBV6-2 or TRBV6-3 and TRBJ1-4, with TRBD1 matching 7 bases. This CDR3 is 14 amino acids long. J lost 5 bases, V lost 0 bases, and 0 bases had no gene match. Germline CDR1 MNHEY, CDR2 SVGEGT. For the CDR3, the DNA is TGTGCCAGCAGTTACTCGGGACAGAATGAAAAACTGTTTTTT. It encodes CASSYSGQNEKLFF.

This clonotype was seen only a few times. V gene TRBV12-3 or TRBV12-4 combines with J gene TRBJ2-5, with TRBD1 matching 9 bases. With V trimmed by 10 bases and J by 2 bases, 11 bases remained unmatched. The CDR3 has 15 residues. Here the CDR3 reads CATPTGDRAQETQYF. CDR3 DNA: TGTGCCACGCCGACGGGGGACAGGGCGCAAGAGACCCAGTACTTC.

J is TRBJ2-5 and V is TRBV13, with D maybe TRBD1 (6 bases). TRBJ2-7 explains the end of the DNA better; the J call may be wrong. The germline V gene encodes CDR1 PRHDT and CDR2 FYEKMQ (reference sequence). There are 12 residues in the CDR3. CDR3 protein: CASGARGYEQYF. CDR3 DNA: TGTGCCAGCGGCGCCAGGGGTTACGAGCAGTACTTC.